The 4 T cell receptor beta chains presented below share a single source sample, sequenced in a study of shared T cell receptors in the human thymus. Assay used: immunoSEQ multiplex PCR; TCRdb lists only in-frame clones, some missing. The profile covers some 660,000 clones, with 80% to 90% appearing a single time and about 0.0094% taken by the ten largest. Another study also made use of these data, one on human thymus T cells.

The sequencing input was thymocytes. The receptors stem from a boy younger than two with a congenital heart defect.

The V and J genes are TRBV6-5 and TRBJ1-1, with D maybe TRBD1 (6 bases). Germline-derived CDR1 and CDR2 are MNHEY and SVGAGI. Trimming removed 6 bases at V and 7 bases at J, with 21 bases between. The CDR3 has 15 amino acids. CDR3 bases: TGTGCCAGCAGGCGCGTAACTCAGGGGCCGGGTGAAGCTTTCTTT. Its protein is CASRRVTQGPGEAFF.

This rearrangement joins TRBV2 to TRBJ2-7; a possible D gene is TRBD2 (5 bases). The CDR3 has 14 residues. V gave up 7 bases and J gave up 0 bases, with 13 bases separating them. Germline loops: CDR1 SNHLY, CDR2 FYNNEI. The CDR3 region is CASNSGRLSYEQYF. CDR3 nucleotides: TGTGCCAGCAACAGCGGACGCCTCTCCTACGAGCAGTACTTC.

This chain uses TRBV30 with TRBJ1-4; 9 bases line up with TRBD1. Germline CDR1 GTSNPN, CDR2 SVGIG (reference sequence). The CDR3 runs 17 residues. J lost 3 bases, V lost 2 bases, and 10 bases had no gene match. In DNA form, the CDR3 reads TGTGCCTGGAGTACACAGGGGGCGAAGGCTGCTAATGAAAAACTGTTTTTT. Amino acid sequence: CAWSTQGAKAANEKLFF.

The chain carries TRBV19 and TRBJ2-1; tentative D call: TRBD2 (6 bases). Germline loops: CDR1 LNHDA, CDR2 SQIVND (reference sequence). V was shortened by 6 bases and J by 10 bases, with 10 bases between the two germline ends. This CDR3 is 11 amino acids long. The CDR3 spells CASSRLGEQFF. CDR3 in DNA: TGTGCCAGTAGCCGACTAGGGGAGCAGTTCTTC.